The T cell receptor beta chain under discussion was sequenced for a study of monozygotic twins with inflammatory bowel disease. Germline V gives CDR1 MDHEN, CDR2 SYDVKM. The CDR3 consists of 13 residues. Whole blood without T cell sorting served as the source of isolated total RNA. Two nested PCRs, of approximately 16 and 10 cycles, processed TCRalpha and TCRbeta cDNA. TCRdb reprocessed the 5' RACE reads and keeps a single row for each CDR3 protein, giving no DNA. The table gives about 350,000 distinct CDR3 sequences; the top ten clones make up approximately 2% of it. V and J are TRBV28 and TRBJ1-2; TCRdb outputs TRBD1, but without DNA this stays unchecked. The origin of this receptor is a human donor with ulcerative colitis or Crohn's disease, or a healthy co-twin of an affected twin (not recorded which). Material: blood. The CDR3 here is CASSDRGPFGYTF.